Sequencing of this TCR beta chain was carried out in a study of cytomegalovirus exposure and HLA in healthy donors. Study-wide points: Indistinguishable V segments such as TRBV6-2 and TRBV6-3 were excluded.

The germline V gene has CDR1 GTSNPN and CDR2 SVGIG (reference sequence). The CDR3 loop spans 15 amino acids. With 1 base clipped from V and 4 bases from J, the junction kept 7 bases outside the gene matches. Regarding this clone: Its antigen remains unidentified.

The PCR used 60 Vbeta and 13 Jbeta primers. Libraries were prepared by immunoSEQ multiplex PCR; TCRdb keeps only in-frame clonotypes and omits some of them. The table lists 200,000 to 250,000 clones, roughly 87% of them singletons. Sequencing was done on a sample of PBMCs. This sequence originates from a woman aged 40 to 49 in good health and CMV-seropositive. The rearrangement uses TRBV30 and TRBJ2-3, with TRBD1 identical over 8 bases. CDR3 sequence: CAWSATGVLADTQYF. DNA for the CDR3: TGTGCCTGGAGTGCGACAGGGGTTCTCGCAGATACGCAGTATTTT.